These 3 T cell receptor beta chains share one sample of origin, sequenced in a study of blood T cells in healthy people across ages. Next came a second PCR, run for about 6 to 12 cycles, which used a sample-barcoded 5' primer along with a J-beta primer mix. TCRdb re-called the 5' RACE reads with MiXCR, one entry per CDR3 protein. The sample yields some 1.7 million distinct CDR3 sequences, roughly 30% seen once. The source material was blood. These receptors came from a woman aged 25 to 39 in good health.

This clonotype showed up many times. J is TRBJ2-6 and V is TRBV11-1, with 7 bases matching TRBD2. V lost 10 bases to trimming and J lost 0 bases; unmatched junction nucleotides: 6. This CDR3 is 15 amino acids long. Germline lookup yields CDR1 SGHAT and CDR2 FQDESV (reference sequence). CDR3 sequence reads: CATSRGNSGANVLTF. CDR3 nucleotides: TGTGCCACCTCGCGGGGGAACTCTGGGGCCAACGTCCTGACTTTC.

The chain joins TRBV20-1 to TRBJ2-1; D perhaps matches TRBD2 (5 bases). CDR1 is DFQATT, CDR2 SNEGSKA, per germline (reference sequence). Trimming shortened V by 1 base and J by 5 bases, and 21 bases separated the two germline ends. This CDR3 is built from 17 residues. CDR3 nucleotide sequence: TGCAGTGCTAGAGCCACCCTCCAAGTGAGCGGCGACAATGAGCAGTTCTTC. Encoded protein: CSARATLQVSGDNEQFF.

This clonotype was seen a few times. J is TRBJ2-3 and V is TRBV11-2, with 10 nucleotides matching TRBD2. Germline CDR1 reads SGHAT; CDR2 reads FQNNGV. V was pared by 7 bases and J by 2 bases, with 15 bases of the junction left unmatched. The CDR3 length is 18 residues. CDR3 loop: CASTRQPGLAANTDTQYF. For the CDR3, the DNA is TGTGCCAGCACTCGGCAACCAGGACTAGCGGCCAACACAGATACGCAGTATTTT.